The rows below give T cell receptor beta chains drawn from one sample of a study of blood T cell repertoires in COVID-19. Clones were read by immunoSEQ multiplex PCR, and TCRdb kept only the in-frame ones, dropping some. The sample contains around 270,000 clones, approximately 90% of which appear only once. The sample comprised peripheral blood. These receptors were collected from a man younger than 45 with acute or convalescent COVID-19. Each CDR3 is given with its conserved first and last residue. Fields, in order: D gene, clone size, J gene, V gene, CDR3 protein, CDR3 DNA. The D gene is left open where the match is weak. Clone sizes are given selectively: once, few, many, or a class where the clone is expanded.

>-|-|TRBJ2-7|TRBV28
CASRQGRYEQYF
TGTGCCAGCAGACAGGGACGCTACGAGCAGTACTTC
>-|-|TRBJ2-2|TRBV2
CASSEDIGELFF
TGTGCCAGCAGTGAAGATATCGGGGAGCTGTTTTTT
>TRBD1|-|TRBJ2-5|TRBV28
CASSSRTGWDQETQYF
TGTGCCAGCAGTTCCCGGACAGGGTGGGACCAAGAGACCCAGTACTTC
>TRBD1|-|TRBJ1-2|TRBV6-5
CASSPLTGTNYGYTF
TGTGCCAGCAGTCCCTTGACAGGGACTAACTATGGCTACACCTTC
>-|-|TRBJ2-2|TRBV18
CASSRDSNTGELFF
TGTGCCAGCTCAAGGGACTCAAACACCGGGGAGCTGTTTTTT
>-|-|TRBJ1-2|TRBV4-1
CASSPGKGLDYGYTF
TGCGCCAGCAGCCCCGGGAAAGGGCTGGACTATGGCTACACCTTC
>-|-|TRBJ2-1|TRBV5-6
CASSLAGHEKDNEQFF
TGTGCCAGCAGCTTGGCCGGACACGAGAAGGACAATGAGCAGTTCTTC
>-|-|TRBJ1-5|TRBV18
CASSPQGRNQPQHF
TGTGCCAGCTCACCCCAGGGGCGCAATCAGCCCCAGCATTTT
>TRBD2|-|TRBJ2-3|TRBV6-4
CASSPGLANTDTQYF
TGTGCCAGCAGTCCCGGACTAGCGAACACAGATACGCAGTATTTT
>TRBD2|-|TRBJ2-1|TRBV18
CASSPPGLAGGHNEQFF
TGTGCCAGCTCACCACCGGGACTAGCGGGAGGGCACAATGAGCAGTTCTTC
>TRBD2|-|TRBJ2-7|TRBV4-1
CASSLYSGTSGGSYEQYF
TGCGCCAGCAGCCTTTACTCCGGGACTAGCGGGGGGTCCTACGAGCAGTACTTC
>-|-|TRBJ2-1|TRBV10-3
CAISESTGSARIF
TGTGCCATCAGTGAGTCGACTGGGAGCGCAAGGATCTTC
>-|-|TRBJ1-4|TRBV2
CASRLSAVSNEKLFF
TGTGCCAGCAGATTATCGGCGGTCTCTAATGAAAAACTGTTTTTT
>-|-|TRBJ1-4|TRBV28
CASTLVTRGVANEKLFF
TGTGCCAGCACCCTCGTCACAAGGGGCGTAGCTAATGAAAAACTGTTTTTT
>-|-|TRBJ1-4|TRBV15
CATSTVPHGGNEKLFF
TGTGCCACCAGCACGGTCCCCCATGGTGGTAATGAAAAACTGTTTTTT
>TRBD1|-|TRBJ1-5|TRBV25-1
CASSESRTGDHQPQHF
TGTGCCAGCAGTGAATCCCGGACAGGGGACCATCAGCCCCAGCATTTT
>-|-|TRBJ2-1|TRBV5-1
CASSKGTTYNEQFF
TGCGCCAGCAGCAAAGGGACAACCTACAATGAGCAGTTCTTC
>TRBD1|-|TRBJ1-1|TRBV19
CASSRRKGGQTNTEAFF
TGTGCCAGTAGCCGACGGAAAGGGGGCCAGACGAACACTGAAGCTTTCTTT
>TRBD1|-|TRBJ2-2|TRBV28
CASSLNRGLSGTGELFF
TGTGCCAGCTCATTAAACAGGGGGCTATCGGGGACCGGGGAGCTGTTTTTT
>-|-|TRBJ2-5|TRBV5-1
CASSLGDFPYQETQYF
TGCGCCAGCAGCTTGGGGGACTTTCCGTACCAAGAGACCCAGTACTTC
>-|-|TRBJ2-5|TRBV21-1
CASSNTPALGGPQETQYF
TGTGCCAGCAGCAATACCCCCGCCCTGGGGGGGCCTCAAGAGACCCAGTACTTC
>-|-|TRBJ1-2|TRBV6-1
CASSEPRTNYGYTF
TGTGCCAGCAGTGAACCCCGGACAAACTATGGCTACACCTTC
>-|-|TRBJ1-5|TRBV29-1
CSAATGNQPQHF
TGCAGCGCTGCTACAGGCAATCAGCCCCAGCATTTT
>-|few|TRBJ2-7|TRBV28
CASRKTVYEQYF
TGTGCCAGCAGAAAGACAGTCTACGAGCAGTACTTC
>-|-|TRBJ1-5|TRBV21-1
CASSKDGTTQNQPQHF
TGTGCCAGCAGCAAAGACGGGACAACCCAGAATCAGCCCCAGCATTTT
>-|-|TRBJ1-2|TRBV28
CASRQNGGSDGYTF
TGTGCCAGCAGACAAAACGGGGGTTCGGATGGCTACACCTTC
>-|-|TRBJ1-4|TRBV19
CASSLPGLGEKLFF
TGTGCCAGTAGTCTCCCGGGACTAGGTGAAAAACTGTTTTTT
>TRBD2|-|TRBJ2-3|TRBV6-4
CASSGGLGTDTQYF
TGTGCCAGCAGTGGGGGACTAGGCACAGATACGCAGTATTTT
>TRBD1|-|TRBJ1-6|TRBV5-5
CASSPRDRPVDSPLHF
TGTGCCAGCAGCCCCCGGGACAGGCCCGTCGATTCACCCCTCCACTTT
>TRBD1|-|TRBJ2-1|TRBV11-3
CASSVKQGAGFNEQFF
TGTGCCAGCAGCGTCAAACAGGGGGCAGGTTTCAATGAGCAGTTCTTC
>-|once|TRBJ1-5|TRBV28
CASSLSTGNQPQHF
TGTGCCAGCAGTTTAAGTACAGGCAATCAGCCCCAGCATTTT